A single T cell receptor beta chain is shown here with its context. Its antigen is still unknown. These data come from a study of cytomegalovirus exposure and HLA in healthy donors. Whole-study findings and limits: TCR beta chain V- and J-gene trimming was linked, in a later analysis, to a missense variant in DCLRE1C. Information on immune exposure was restricted to one variable (CMV serostatus).

Despite likely unrecorded immune exposures, the donors were nominally healthy at the time of sampling. The CDR3 is 17 residues long. Looked up from germline, CDR1 is LNHNV and CDR2 is YYDKDF (reference sequence). The V segment lost 0 bases and the J segment 3 bases; nucleotides outside the gene matches: 9. Primers included in the PCR were 60 Vbeta and 13 Jbeta primers. Some clones are missing from TCRdb's copy, which holds only in-frame ones; the method was immunoSEQ multiplex PCR. Across 150,000 to 200,000 clones, the top ten clones capture approximately 0.72% of the sample. The receptor was isolated from a woman under 30 in good health and CMV-seropositive. V gene TRBV15 combines with J gene TRBJ2-7; 9 positions agree with TRBD2. The sequenced sample was PBMCs. The CDR3 DNA reads as TGTGCCACCAGCAGAGATAAAGCGGGAGGCCACGACTACGAGCAGTACTTC. This codes for CATSRDKAGGHDYEQYF.